The 27 T cell receptor beta chains given below trace back to one sample, sequenced in a study of blood T cell repertoires in COVID-19 (dated by TCRdb to 2018 to 2021). The library came from the immunoSEQ multiplex PCR assay. TCRdb's version of the immuneACCESS table is confined to in-frame rearrangements and falls short of the full clone set. An unresolved V gene accounts for under half of the shortfall where checked; the remainder is of unknown origin. In all, the sample holds around 250,000 clones, and roughly 84% of those were seen once. Around 3.2% of the sample rests with the top ten. Sample: peripheral blood. These receptors originate from a woman under 30 with acute or convalescent COVID-19.

This chain joins TRBV30 and TRBJ1-5, with D tentatively TRBD1 (5 bases). Trimming removed 2 bases at V and 5 bases at J, with 13 bases between. CDR1 is GTSNPN, CDR2 SVGIG, per germline (reference sequence). The CDR3 contains 14 residues. This chain's CDR3 is CAWSHPAGHQPQHF. CDR3 sequence (DNA): TGTGCCTGGAGTCACCCCGCGGGGCATCAGCCCCAGCATTTT.

The rearrangement joins TRBV19 to TRBJ1-2; 7 nucleotides align to TRBD1. The germline gives CDR1 LNHDA, CDR2 SQIVND (reference sequence). The J segment lost 6 bases and the V segment lost 6 bases, leaving 7 bases of the junction unmatched. CDR3 length equals 13 residues. The CDR3 DNA follows: TGTGCCAGTAGGAGAGACAGGGTTCATGGCTACACCTTC. Its translation: CASRRDRVHGYTF. Full variable domain (remainder filled in from reference TRBV19 and TRBJ1-2): DGGITQSPKYLFRKEGQNVTLSCEQNLNHDAMYWYRQDPGQGLRLIYYSQIVNDFQKGDIAEGYSVSREKKESFPLTVTSAQKNPTAFYLCASRRDRVHGYTFGSGTRLTVV.

This sequence joins TRBV4-1 and TRBJ2-1; 8 bases line up with TRBD2. After removal of 0 bases from V and 8 bases from J, the junction contained 9 bases not matched to a gene. CDR1 is MGHRA and CDR2 is YSYEKL in the germline V gene. The CDR3 extends over 16 amino acids. As DNA, the CDR3 is TGCGCCAGCAGCCAAGAGAAGGCAGCGGGAGTACATGAGCAGTTCTTC. Translation gives CASSQEKAAGVHEQFF.

This chain uses TRBV28 with TRBJ1-1; D ambiguous. The CDR3 covers 13 residues. Germline-derived CDR1 and CDR2 are MDHEN and SYDVKM. The V end was cut by 3 bases, the J end by 1 base, with 6 bases between. The CDR3 nucleotides read TGTGCCAGCAGTTTGTTACAGAACACTGAAGCTTTCTTT. Translating gives CASSLLQNTEAFF. The whole variable domain, remainder taken from reference TRBV28 and TRBJ1-1, is DVKVTQSSRYLVKRTGEKVFLECVQDMDHENMFWYRQDPGLGLRLIYFSYDVKMKEKGDIPEGYSVSREKKERFSLILESASTNQTSMYLCASSLLQNTEAFFGQGTRLTVV.

V gene TRBV20-1 combines with J gene TRBJ2-7; D gene ambiguous. From germline, CDR1 is DFQATT and CDR2 SNEGSKA (reference sequence). This CDR3 comprises 11 residues. Trimming removed 7 bases at V and 1 base at J, with 8 bases between. The CDR3 DNA follows: TGCAGTGGCGCTAGTTCCTACGAGCAGTACTTC. Its protein product is CSGASSYEQYF.

The rearrangement uses TRBV30 and TRBJ2-2; the D gene is possibly TRBD2 (6 bases). Trimming shortened V by 3 bases and J by 6 bases, and 8 bases separated the two germline ends. Germline assignment: CDR1 GTSNPN and CDR2 SVGIG (reference sequence). The CDR3 is 12 amino acids. The CDR3 sequence: CAWRGGSGELFF. The CDR3 bases are TGTGCCTGGAGGGGGGGTTCCGGGGAGCTGTTTTTT.

Only a few counts were recorded for this clone. In DNA, the CDR3 is TGCGCCAGCAGCTTGGGTGGGACTAGCGGGGTCTACGAGCAGTACTTC. Translating gives CASSLGGTSGVYEQYF. This chain links TRBV5-1 with TRBJ2-7, with 13 bases lining up with TRBD2. Germline CDR1 and CDR2: SGHRS and YFSETQ. The ends lost 0 bases at V and 3 bases at J; junction bases unmatched: 3. This CDR3 is built from 16 residues.

The chain has TRBV10-3 and TRBJ1-2; D gene unclear. The germline V gene encodes CDR1 ENHRY and CDR2 SYGVKD. Deletions cut 2 bases from V and 0 bases from J, with 7 bases between. This CDR3 is 14 amino acids long. In nucleotides, the CDR3 is TGTGCCATCAGTGAGGCAGTTACTAACTATGGCTACACCTTC. Translation gives CAISEAVTNYGYTF.

This rearrangement joins TRBV30 to TRBJ2-7; D gene unclear. Germline CDR1 reads GTSNPN; CDR2 reads SVGIG (reference sequence). V was trimmed by 2 bases and J by 3 bases, leaving 8 bases between them. CDR3 size: 12 residues. In DNA, the CDR3 is TGTGCCTGGAGTAACAGTTTCTACGAGCAGTACTTC. It yields the protein CAWSNSFYEQYF.

The chain uses TRBV25-1 and TRBJ2-7, with 9 bases aligning to TRBD1. CDR1 MGHDK and CDR2 SYGVNS come from the germline V gene. The V segment lost 3 bases and the J segment 3 bases; nucleotides outside the gene matches: 12. The CDR3 consists of 17 residues. CDR3 sequence (DNA): TGTGCCAGCAGTGAGGAAGGTGGGACAGGGCTTTTCTACGAGCAGTACTTC. Translated: CASSEEGGTGLFYEQYF.

This chain joins TRBV7-2 and TRBJ1-1, with TRBD1 matching 7 bases. Germline assignment: CDR1 SGHTA and CDR2 FQGNSA. J lost 4 bases, V lost 7 bases, and 18 bases had no gene match. This CDR3 contains 17 residues. The CDR3 protein is CASTPQGQPILGTEAFF. The CDR3, as DNA: TGTGCCAGCACCCCCCAGGGACAGCCCATCCTAGGCACTGAAGCTTTCTTT.

This clone came up once. The chain couples TRBV7-2 to TRBJ2-7; 16 bases line up with TRBD2. CDR1 and CDR2 from the germline V gene are SGHTA and FQGNSA. The CDR3 has 15 amino acids. J lost 7 bases, V lost 5 bases, and 5 bases had no gene match. The CDR3 nucleotides read TGTGCCAGCAGCCCGGGACTAGCGGGGGGGAGGGAGCAGTACTTC. Amino acids: CASSPGLAGGREQYF.

The V gene is TRBV5-1, the J gene TRBJ1-4; TRBD1 aligns across 7 bases. CDR1 and CDR2 (germline): SGHRS, YFSETQ. This CDR3 comprises 17 residues. The trim removed 4 bases at V and 2 bases at J, leaving 11 bases unmatched. The CDR3 bases are TGCGCCAGCAGCAGGCGACAGGGCTTGGGGACTAATGAAAAACTGTTTTTT. Its protein is CASSRRQGLGTNEKLFF.

The rearrangement uses TRBV4-2 and TRBJ2-7; D remains unclear. This CDR3 has 11 residues. Germline CDR1 LGHNA, CDR2 YNFKEQ. Trimming cost V 0 bases and J 6 bases, with 3 bases left between them. The CDR3 region is CASSQDREQYF. CDR3 coding DNA: TGTGCCAGCAGCCAAGATCGCGAGCAGTACTTC.

J is TRBJ2-7 and V is TRBV6-2 or TRBV6-3; no definite D call. This CDR3 has 13 amino acids. The V gene lost 1 base and the J gene lost 6 bases, with 10 bases spanning the gap. Germline V gene lookup returns CDR1 MNHEY and CDR2 SVGEGT. The CDR3: CASSYYSVAEQYF. The CDR3 region has the DNA TGTGCCAGCAGTTACTACTCCGTCGCCGAGCAGTACTTC.

The chain combines TRBV6-2 or TRBV6-3 with TRBJ1-1; TRBD1 agrees at 10 bases. The ends lost 5 bases at V and 2 bases at J; junction bases unmatched: 8. This CDR3 region has 16 residues. CDR1 and CDR2 (germline): MNHEY, SVGEGT. Here the CDR3 DNA reads TGTGCCAGCAGTCGAGGACAGGGGGGACTTAACACTGAAGCTTTCTTT. This translates into CASSRGQGGLNTEAFF.

The chain combines TRBV3-1 (or the pseudogene TRBV3-2) with TRBJ2-2, with no clear D. Germline V gives CDR1 LGHDT, CDR2 YNNKEL (reference sequence). V lost 0 bases to trimming and J lost 6 bases, with 11 bases between them. The CDR3 extends over 15 amino acids. The CDR3 sequence is CASSQEFGPPGELFF. The CDR3, as DNA: TGTGCCAGCAGCCAAGAGTTCGGTCCACCCGGGGAGCTGTTTTTT.

This rearrangement joins TRBV30 to TRBJ1-5; no clear D gene. CDR3 length: 14 residues. Germline-derived CDR1 and CDR2 are GTSNPN and SVGIG (reference sequence). The ends were cut back, 0 bases at V and 0 bases at J, with 6 bases in the middle. The CDR3 is CAWSVRYSNQPQHF. The CDR3 DNA sequence: TGTGCCTGGAGTGTGAGGTATAGCAATCAGCCCCAGCATTTT.

The chain joins TRBV6-2 or TRBV6-3 to TRBJ1-3; D is uncertain. This CDR3 has 17 residues. Germline CDR1 reads MNHEY; CDR2 reads SVGEGT. V dropped 2 bases and J dropped 2 bases, with 16 bases sitting between them. CDR3 sequence reads: CASSYALRSFPGNTIYF. CDR3 coding DNA: TGTGCCAGCAGTTACGCTTTAAGGAGTTTTCCTGGAAACACCATATATTTT.

To note about this clone: One end of the junction varies from germline; a read error may be responsible. This chain links TRBV28 with TRBJ2-5; maybe TRBD1 (6 bases). CDR1 MDHEN and CDR2 SYDVKM come from the germline V gene. The CDR3 extends over 14 amino acids. The CDR3 here is CASRRAGDHETQYF. CDR3 DNA: TGTGCCAGCAGACGAGCAGGGGACCATGAGACCCAGTACTTC.

This clone was detected only once. The CDR3 sequence is CASRFDRAYEQYF. CDR3 sequence (DNA): TGTGCCAGCAGATTTGACAGGGCCTACGAGCAGTACTTC. The rearrangement links TRBV7-8 to TRBJ2-7; 7 nucleotides match TRBD1. Losses at the gene ends were 6 bases for V and 2 bases for J; bases not matched to a gene: 4. The CDR3 consists of 13 residues. Germline-derived CDR1 and CDR2 are SGHVS and FQNEAQ.

The CDR3 bases are TGTGCCAGCAGCCCGTTAATGGCCCCCGGGACAGGGGGCCGCAATGAGCAGTTCTTC. Translation: CASSPLMAPGTGGRNEQFF. The chain has TRBV4-2 and TRBJ2-1, with 12 bases that match TRBD1. The CDR3 length is 19 residues. The germline V gene has CDR1 LGHNA and CDR2 YNFKEQ. J lost 6 bases, V lost 4 bases, and 16 bases had no gene match.

This clone occurred a few times. V and J are TRBV27 and TRBJ2-7; 8 nucleotides align to TRBD2. This CDR3 has 15 amino acids. The V gene's germline CDR1 is MNHEY and CDR2 SMNVEV (reference sequence). V shed 5 bases, J shed 2 bases, and the junction held 8 bases outside the gene matches. CDR3 DNA: TGTGCCAGCAGTCCCGGGACTAGAGCAACCTACGAGCAGTACTTC. It encodes CASSPGTRATYEQYF.

The rearrangement links TRBV11-2 to TRBJ2-2; possible D gene TRBD2, 5 bases. This CDR3 region has 12 residues. In germline, CDR1 is SGHAT, CDR2 FQNNGV. V dropped 11 bases and J dropped 1 base, with 8 bases sitting between them. The CDR3 DNA reads TGTGCCGGCCGGGAGAACACCGGGGAGCTGTTTTTT. It translates to CAGRENTGELFF.

This clone has more than one count but fewer than ten. The chain couples TRBV27 to TRBJ2-7, with TRBD1 matching 8 bases. Per germline, CDR1 MNHEY and CDR2 SMNVEV (reference sequence). The CDR3 sequence is 14 residues long. After removal of 7 bases from V and 7 bases from J, the junction contained 12 bases not matched to a gene. CDR3 residues: CASTSHGQGGEQYF. CDR3 DNA: TGTGCCAGCACCTCCCACGGACAGGGTGGGGAGCAGTACTTC.

The rearrangement links TRBV2 to TRBJ2-2; possible D gene TRBD2, 6 bases. This CDR3 comprises 13 residues. The germline V gene encodes CDR1 SNHLY and CDR2 FYNNEI. V was trimmed by 2 bases and J by 10 bases, leaving 11 bases between them. The chain's CDR3 is CASSEMAGTELFF. DNA of the CDR3: TGTGCCAGCAGTGAAATGGCGGGGACGGAGCTGTTTTTT.

The chain carries TRBV29-1 and TRBJ1-4, with TRBD1 as a possible D gene (5 bases). CDR1 SQVTM and CDR2 ANQGSEA come from the germline V gene. This CDR3 has 13 amino acids. The germline V and J ends were trimmed by 7 bases and 3 bases, with 12 bases remaining between them. The CDR3 loop reads CSAQGGPNEKLFF. DNA for the CDR3: TGCAGCGCCCAGGGCGGACCTAATGAAAAACTGTTTTTT.